This T cell receptor (beta chain) was profiled in a study of vaccination and CD4 T cells after COVID-19. The overall study: Convalescent participants consisted of six males and four females, two being Hispanic.

The assay that was used to sequence DNA from cultured CD4+ T cells was the Oncomine TCR Beta short-read assay. MiXCR was run by TCRdb on the PCR reads, yielding one entry per CDR3 protein. The repertoire consists of about 20,000 distinct CDR3 sequences, with roughly 50% occurring once and the leading ten covering less than 8%. Treatment defined: approximately 9-day PBMC culture with coronavirus spike peptide pools or control peptides (ViraFEST assay). With 9.5 to 10 ug/ml peptide pools and roughly 10 IU/ml IL-2, PBMCs were cultured at approximately 2 million per well. CDR3 size: 12 residues. CDR1 and CDR2 from the germline V gene are DFQATT and SNEGSKA (reference sequence). V was cut by 6 bases and J by 5 bases, with 14 bases left in between. Regarding this clonotype: The target antigen is unknown.

The chain joins TRBV20-1 to TRBJ2-7; possible D gene TRBD1, 5 bases. The TCR was taken from a human donor who had recovered from COVID-19. The specimen sequenced was CD4+ T cells from blood, cultured in vitro. The chain's CDR3 is CSAGNQGDEQYF. The CDR3 DNA reads TGCAGTGCGGGAAACCAGGGCGACGAGCAGTACTTC.